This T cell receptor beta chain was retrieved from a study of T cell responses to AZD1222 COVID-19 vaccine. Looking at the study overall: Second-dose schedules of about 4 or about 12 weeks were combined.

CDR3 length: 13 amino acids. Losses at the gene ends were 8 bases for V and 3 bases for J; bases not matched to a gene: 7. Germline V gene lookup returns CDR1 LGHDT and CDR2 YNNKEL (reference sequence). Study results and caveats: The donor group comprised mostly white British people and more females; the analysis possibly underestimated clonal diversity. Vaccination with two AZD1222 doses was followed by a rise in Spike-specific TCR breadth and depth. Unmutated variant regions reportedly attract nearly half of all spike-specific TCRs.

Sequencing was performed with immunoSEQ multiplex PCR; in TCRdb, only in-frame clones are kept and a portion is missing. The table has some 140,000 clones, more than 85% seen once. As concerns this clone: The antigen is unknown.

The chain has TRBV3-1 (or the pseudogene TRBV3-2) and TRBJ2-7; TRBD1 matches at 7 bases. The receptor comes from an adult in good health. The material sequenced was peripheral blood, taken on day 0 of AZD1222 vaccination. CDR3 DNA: TGTGCCAGCTCTCCAGGGGGTGTCTACGAGCAGTACTTC. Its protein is CASSPGGVYEQYF.